Listed here are 26 T cell receptor beta chains from one sample, sequenced in a study of T-cell reconstitution after alpha-beta-depleted transplantation in children. This sample's TCRbeta library carried unique molecular identifier barcodes. TCRdb used MiXCR to reprocess the PCR reads, holding one entry per CDR3 protein. The table includes hundreds of thousands of distinct CDR3 sequences, around 7.5% detected once. Sequences were derived from PBMCs, mostly from graft donor cells, sampled 180 days after TCRalphabeta/CD19-depleted stem cell transplant. These receptors were obtained from a male patient between 5 and 17 years old who had a stem cell transplant for acute lymphoblastic leukemia, so the T cells may come from the graft donor.

The chain employs TRBV7-2 and TRBJ2-7; 12 positions match TRBD2. The CDR3 sequence is 17 residues long. The germline V gene encodes CDR1 SGHTA and CDR2 FQGNSA. Germline trimming cut 4 bases from V and 7 bases from J; bases unmatched to any gene: 14. The CDR3 sequence: CASSSGTLAGGLGEQYF. CDR3 nucleotide sequence: TGTGCCAGCAGCTCAGGGACTCTAGCGGGGGGGCTTGGAGAGCAGTACTTC.

The sample holds many counts of this clonotype. V is TRBV9 and J is TRBJ2-6; the D gene is possibly TRBD1 (6 bases). Trimming left V 0 bases short and J 2 bases short, with 6 bases between. Germline CDR1 SGDLS, CDR2 YYNGEE. The CDR3 has 15 amino acids. CDR3 bases: TGTGCCAGCAGCGTAGGACAGGCTGGGGCCAACGTCCTGACTTTC. Protein: CASSVGQAGANVLTF.

This clonotype appeared many times. CDR3 sequence reads: CSVKGLLTYEQYF. In nucleotides, the CDR3 is TGCAGCGTGAAAGGACTCCTGACCTACGAGCAGTACTTC. V is TRBV29-1 and J is TRBJ2-7, with D tentatively TRBD2 (5 bases). CDR1 and CDR2 from the germline V gene are SQVTM and ANQGSEA. The CDR3 runs 13 residues. Trimming stripped 6 bases from V and 2 bases from J, with 14 bases between.

The chain carries TRBV13 and TRBJ2-1; D call uncertain. From germline, CDR1 is PRHDT and CDR2 FYEKMQ (reference sequence). The CDR3 loop spans 12 amino acids. The ends were cut back, 2 bases at V and 9 bases at J, with 8 bases in the middle. The chain's CDR3 is CASSLTASEQFF. The DNA of the CDR3 is TGTGCCAGCAGCTTAACGGCAAGTGAGCAGTTCTTC.

The sample holds many counts of this clonotype. The chain employs TRBV6-2 or TRBV6-3 and TRBJ2-6; 9 bases agree with TRBD1. CDR3 length: 16 amino acids. Trimming cost V 7 bases and J 0 bases; bases outside gene matches: 4. Germline loops: CDR1 MNHEY, CDR2 SVGEGT. In nucleotides, the CDR3 is TGTGCCAGCACGGAGACAGGGGGCTCTGGGGCCAACGTCCTGACTTTC. Protein sequence: CASTETGGSGANVLTF.

This clonotype was counted at least ten times. This sequence joins TRBV5-1 and TRBJ2-7, with D possibly being TRBD1 or TRBD2 (5 bases each). The V end was cut by 0 bases, the J end by 5 bases, with 9 bases between. Germline CDR1 is SGHRS and CDR2 is YFSETQ. CDR3 size: 13 residues. The CDR3 spells CASSLVWGNEQYF. As DNA, the CDR3 is TGCGCCAGCAGCTTGGTTTGGGGGAACGAGCAGTACTTC.

For this clonotype: This may arise from a read error, as a much more abundant clone is one base away. This chain uses TRBV7-8 with TRBJ2-5; tentatively, D is TRBD2 (6 bases). The CDR3 contains 16 residues. The germline V gene encodes CDR1 SGHVS and CDR2 FQNEAQ. The CDR3 protein is CASRQPRLGLWETKYF. CDR3 nucleotide sequence: TGTGCCAGCAGACAACCCCGACTAGGGCTGTGGGAGACCAAGTACTTC. Using reference TRBV7-8 and TRBJ2-5 for the parts outside the CDR3, the full variable domain is GAGVSQSPRYKVAKRGQDVALRCDPISGHVSLFWYQQALGQGPEFLTYFQNEAQLDKSGLPSDRFFAERPEGSVSTLKIQRTQQEDSAVYLCASRQPRLGLWETKYFGPGTRLLVL.

The table lists this clonotype with many counts. This sequence joins TRBV5-1 and TRBJ2-3, with D tentatively TRBD1 or TRBD2 (5 bases each). Trimming took 0 bases from V and 5 from J, leaving 13 bases between them. The germline CDR1 and CDR2 sequences are SGHRS and YFSETQ. CDR3 length: 15 residues. In DNA form, the CDR3 reads TGCGCCAGCAGCTTGGCCCCGGGGCTAGGAGATACGCAGTATTTT. Translated, it gives CASSLAPGLGDTQYF. Full variable domain (remainder filled in from reference TRBV5-1 and TRBJ2-3): KAGVTQTPRYLIKTRGQQVTLSCSPISGHRSVSWYQQTPGQGLQFLFEYFSETQRNKGNFPGRFSGRQFSNSRSEMNVSTLELGDSALYLCASSLAPGLGDTQYFGPGTRLTVL.

This clonotype was recorded many times. This chain links TRBV5-1 with TRBJ2-2, with 8 bases lining up with TRBD1. V dropped 4 bases and J dropped 0; count of bases not matched to a gene: 8. The germline gives CDR1 SGHRS, CDR2 YFSETQ. This CDR3 is 17 amino acids long. The CDR3 DNA follows: TGCGCCAGCAGCCGCGAGGACAGGGAAACGAACACCGGGGAGCTGTTTTTT. Amino acid sequence: CASSREDRETNTGELFF.

The table lists this clonotype with many counts. V usage is TRBV10-3 and J usage is TRBJ2-1, with 9 bases matching TRBD2. In germline, CDR1 is ENHRY, CDR2 SYGVKD. The CDR3 consists of 15 residues. J gave up 7 bases and V 5 bases, and 9 bases lay outside the gene matches. The CDR3 reads CAISQAGGSPNEQFF. The DNA for the CDR3 is TGTGCCATCAGTCAAGCGGGGGGCTCCCCGAATGAGCAGTTCTTC.

This clonotype was seen ten or more times. V and J are TRBV11-2 and TRBJ1-4, with D hard to call. V lost 2 bases to trimming and J lost 2 bases, with 18 bases between them. The CDR3 totals 18 residues. CDR1 SGHAT and CDR2 FQNNGV come from the germline V gene. Written as DNA, the CDR3 is TGTGCCAGCAGCTTACGTGATAGGACCTTCGGGACTAATGAAAAACTGTTTTTT. It translates to CASSLRDRTFGTNEKLFF. Variable domain in full (rest from reference TRBV11-2 and TRBJ1-4): EAGVAQSPRYKIIEKRQSVAFWCNPISGHATLYWYQQILGQGPKLLIQFQNNGVVDDSQLPKDRFSAERLKGVDSTLKIQPAKLEDSAVYLCASSLRDRTFGTNEKLFFGSGTQLSVL.

This clonotype showed up many times. The V call is TRBV6-2 or TRBV6-3, the J call TRBJ1-2; no clear D gene. The CDR3 is made up of 15 amino acids. Germline-derived CDR1 and CDR2 are MNHEY and SVGEGT. Trimming cost V 4 bases and J 4 bases, with 16 bases left between them. The CDR3 bases are TGTGCCAGCAGTTCCCCGAGTTTCCGGGGCTATGGCTACACCTTC. Translated: CASSSPSFRGYGYTF.

This clonotype was observed many times. The gene calls are TRBV11-2 and TRBJ1-1; weak D call: TRBD1 (5 bases). The CDR3 runs to 18 residues. V was pared by 4 bases and J by 0 bases, with 21 bases between. Germline V gives CDR1 SGHAT, CDR2 FQNNGV. The CDR3 DNA is TGTGCCAGCAGCTCCGGGCACAAGGGGCGCGTCATGAACACTGAAGCTTTCTTT. Protein: CASSSGHKGRVMNTEAFF.

The sample holds many counts of this clonotype. The chain has TRBV20-1 and TRBJ2-5, with 10 positions matching TRBD2. V lost 0 bases to trimming and J lost 6 bases; unmatched junction nucleotides: 7. CDR1 DFQATT and CDR2 SNEGSKA come from the germline V gene (reference sequence). The CDR3 runs 15 residues. The CDR3 sequence is CSARDEASGRKTQYF. DNA of the CDR3: TGCAGTGCTAGAGATGAGGCTAGCGGGAGAAAGACCCAGTACTTC.

This clonotype was counted many times. The chain couples TRBV15 to TRBJ2-2, with D possibly matching TRBD2 (6 bases). V was clipped by 3 bases and J by 6 bases, with 17 bases between them. This CDR3 has 16 amino acids. Germline CDR1 is LNHNV and CDR2 is YYDKDF (reference sequence). Here the CDR3 DNA reads TGTGCCACCAGCAGGGCGACTCACGGGGGTGCCGGGGAGCTGTTTTTT. The encoded protein is CATSRATHGGAGELFF.

This clonotype was seen ten or more times. The rearrangement joins TRBV28 to TRBJ2-7; D possibly uses TRBD1 or TRBD2 (6 bases each). The CDR3 extends over 15 amino acids. The germline V gene encodes CDR1 MDHEN and CDR2 SYDVKM. Trimming left V 7 bases short and J 0 bases short, with 16 bases between. CDR3 in amino acids: CASNRGGLSSYEQYF. For the CDR3, the DNA is TGTGCCAGCAACCGAGGGGGGTTAAGCTCCTACGAGCAGTACTTC.

This clonotype was seen repeatedly, ten times or more. The rearrangement uses TRBV20-1 and TRBJ2-7, with 9 bases fitting TRBD2. CDR3 length: 20 amino acids. Trimming took 0 bases from V and 3 from J; bases not matched to a gene: 21. Germline values: CDR1 DFQATT, CDR2 SNEGSKA (reference sequence). The CDR3 bases are TGCAGTGCTAGAGATGCCCCATGGCTAGCGGGACCCCACGGGTTCTACGAGCAGTACTTC. Translation gives CSARDAPWLAGPHGFYEQYF.

At least ten counts were recorded for this clonotype. V is TRBV20-1 and J is TRBJ2-3, with no clear D. Deletions cut 6 bases from V and 5 bases from J, with 9 bases between. CDR1 and CDR2 from the germline V gene are DFQATT and SNEGSKA (reference sequence). The CDR3 contains 11 residues. DNA for the CDR3: TGCAGTGCCAATCTTTTAGATACGCAGTATTTT. This translates into CSANLLDTQYF.

This clonotype was recorded many times. The CDR3 nucleotides are TGTGCCAGCGGGGTGCGAGGCAATGAGCAGTTCTTC. Amino acids: CASGVRGNEQFF. The chain recombines TRBV9 with TRBJ2-1, with D unresolved. Trimming removed 7 bases from V and 6 bases from J, with 11 bases in between. This CDR3 region has 12 residues. Germline V lookup: CDR1 SGDLS, CDR2 YYNGEE.

The table lists this clonotype with many counts. The V call is TRBV15, the J call TRBJ2-7; D is ambiguous. Germline CDR1 is LNHNV and CDR2 is YYDKDF (reference sequence). Trimming stripped 0 bases from V and 3 bases from J, with 3 bases between. The length of the CDR3 is 12 residues. The chain's CDR3 is CATSRDDYEQYF. CDR3 nucleotides: TGTGCCACCAGCAGAGACGACTACGAGCAGTACTTC.

This clonotype was recorded at least ten times. The chain recombines TRBV28 with TRBJ2-5; tentatively, D is TRBD1 (6 bases). This CDR3 comprises 14 residues. V lost 3 bases, J lost 4 bases, and 12 bases lay in between. Germline CDR1 and CDR2: MDHEN and SYDVKM. The CDR3 loop reads CASSFQDSLETQYF. Written as DNA, the CDR3 is TGTGCCAGCAGTTTCCAGGACAGTTTAGAGACCCAGTACTTC.

This clonotype was counted at least ten times. The rearrangement links TRBV25-1 to TRBJ2-1, with 7 bases lining up with TRBD2. This CDR3 comprises 15 residues. The germline CDR1 and CDR2 sequences are MGHDK and SYGVNS. V shed 4 bases and J 3 bases; nucleotides not matched to a gene: 6. The CDR3 loop reads CASSASGNRYNEQFF. Written as DNA, the CDR3 is TGTGCCAGCAGTGCCAGCGGGAACCGCTACAATGAGCAGTTCTTC.

V usage is TRBV12-3 or TRBV12-4 and J usage is TRBJ1-1, with D possibly TRBD1 on 5 matching bases. The CDR3 has 13 residues. Trimming left V 3 bases short and J 5 bases short, with 10 bases between. CDR3 residues: CASSFERQTEAFF. The DNA for the CDR3 is TGTGCCAGCAGTTTTGAAAGACAGACTGAAGCTTTCTTT.

At least ten counts were recorded for this clonotype. J is TRBJ1-3 and V is TRBV7-6; D is unclear. The V gene lost 5 bases and the J gene lost 4 bases, with 15 bases spanning the gap. Per germline, CDR1 SGHVS and CDR2 FNYEAQ. The CDR3 is made up of 15 amino acids. CDR3 DNA sequence: TGTGCCAGCAGCCACCCCAGGACGTCCGGAAACACCATATATTTT. As protein: CASSHPRTSGNTIYF.

This clonotype was observed many times. The chain employs TRBV4-2 and TRBJ2-1, with 12 bases fitting TRBD2. Germline trimming cut 1 base from V and 4 bases from J; bases unmatched to any gene: 11. Germline assignment: CDR1 LGHNA and CDR2 YNFKEQ. The CDR3 covers 19 residues. Here the CDR3 DNA reads TGTGCCAGCAGCCAAGGACTAGCGGGAGTAGGGGTATCTTACAATGAGCAGTTCTTC. It codes for CASSQGLAGVGVSYNEQFF.

This clonotype was observed at least ten times. V and J are TRBV3-1 and TRBJ2-3, with 7 bases that match TRBD2. The length of the CDR3 is 15 residues. V lost 5 bases, J lost 0 bases, and 5 bases stayed unmatched. Germline values: CDR1 LGHDT, CDR2 YNNKEL (reference sequence). Written as DNA, the CDR3 is TGTGCCAGCAGCGCAATTAGCGGGAGCACAGATACGCAGTATTTT. Protein sequence: CASSAISGSTDTQYF.